This T cell receptor (beta chain) is from a study of Ad26.COV2.S vaccination and SARS-CoV-2 variants. Study at large: Dosing was one shot or two shots 56 days apart.

Treatment denoted: some 20 received Ad26.COV2.S at low or high dose, single or two shots; about 5 received placebo; per-sample allocation not given. Sampling happened 63 days after the first vaccine or placebo injection. This CDR3 has 13 amino acids. Between the trimmed V and J ends, which lost 0 bases and 11 bases, there was a span of 12 bases. Germline lookup yields CDR1 SGDLS and CDR2 YYNGEE. Here immunoSEQ multiplex PCR was the method, and the copy in TCRdb shows in-frame clones only, minus some. The table shows about 480,000 clones, with 87% occurring only once. The sample in question was peripheral blood, obtained in a trial of Ad26.COV2.S vaccine versus placebo. J is TRBJ2-1 and V is TRBV9, with a tentative D call TRBD1 (5 bases). The sequence was obtained from a person aged 18-65 years who received the Ad26.COV2.S COVID-19 vaccine or a placebo. The CDR3 loop reads CASSVEPTVKQFF. The CDR3 DNA reads as TGTGCCAGCAGCGTAGAGCCGACAGTTAAGCAGTTCTTC.